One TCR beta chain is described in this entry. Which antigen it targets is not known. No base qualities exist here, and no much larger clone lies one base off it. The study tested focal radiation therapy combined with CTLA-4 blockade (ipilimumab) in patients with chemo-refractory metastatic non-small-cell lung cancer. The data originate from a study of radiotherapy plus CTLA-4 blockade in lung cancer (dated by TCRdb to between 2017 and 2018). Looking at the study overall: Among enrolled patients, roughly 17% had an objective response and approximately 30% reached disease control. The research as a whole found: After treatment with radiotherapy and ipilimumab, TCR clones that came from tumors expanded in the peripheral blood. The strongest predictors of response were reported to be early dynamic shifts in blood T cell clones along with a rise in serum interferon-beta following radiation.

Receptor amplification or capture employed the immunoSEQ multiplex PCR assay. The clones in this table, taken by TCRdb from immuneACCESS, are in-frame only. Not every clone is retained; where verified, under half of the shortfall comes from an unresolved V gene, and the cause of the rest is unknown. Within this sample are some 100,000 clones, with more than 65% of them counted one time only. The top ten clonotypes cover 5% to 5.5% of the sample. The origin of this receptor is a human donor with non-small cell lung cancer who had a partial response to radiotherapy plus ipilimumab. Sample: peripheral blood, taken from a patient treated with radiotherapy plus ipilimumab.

The CDR3 corresponds to CASRNTGLRAGYTF. The DNA sequence is TGTGCCAGCAGAAACACGGGACTAAGGGCCGGCTACACCTTC. The rearrangement joined TRBV6-5 to TRBJ1-2, and the D gene may be TRBD1, 5 bases matching. Reading the germline V gene gives CDR1 MNHEY and CDR2 SVGAGI. V is clipped by 6 bases and J by 8 bases, and the sequence between their germline boundaries is 19 bases long. The CDR3 spans 14 residues, from the cysteine through the phenylalanine. Only CDR3 DNA is held: 42 bases, read in frame from base 1.